What follows describes a single TCR beta chain. Its target is unknown. The protocol was immunoSEQ multiplex PCR, while the TCRdb copy is restricted to in-frame clones and leaves out a portion. Altogether more than 120,000 clones are present, approximately 87% being singletons, with the ten largest covering 1.6%. These data belong to a study of T cell responses to AZD1222 COVID-19 vaccine. Germline CDR1 reads KGHSH; CDR2 reads LQKENI. The CDR3 spans 13 residues. V lost 1 base and J 9 bases, leaving 10 bases between the germline ends. General study results and limits: Regions left unmutated in variants are reportedly the target of nearly half of spike-specific TCRs.

The V and J genes are TRBV18 and TRBJ1-5; no firm D call. The starting material was peripheral blood, obtained 28 days after the second AZD1222 dose. This receptor was identified in an adult who received the AZD1222 COVID-19 vaccine. The CDR3 coding sequence is TGTGCCAGCTCACCACAGGACTGGCTGCCCCAGCATTTT. It translates to CASSPQDWLPQHF.